This TCR beta chain was obtained from a study of T-cell memory formation after mild COVID-19. Trimming shortened V by 5 bases and J by 1 base, and 8 bases separated the two germline ends. Germline CDR1 reads ENHRY; CDR2 reads SYGVKD. CDR3 size: 13 residues. This clonotype occurred a few times. TCRdb ran MiXCR on the 5' RACE reads and lists one entry per CDR3 protein. In the table there are about 190,000 distinct CDR3 sequences, around a fifth of which are singletons. V and J are TRBV10-3 and TRBJ2-5; possibly TRBD2 for D (6 bases). The TCR comes from an adult woman who had mild COVID-19 (a few samples of this study predate the infection). Cell type and time point are not known. Specimen: PBMCs or a T cell subset sorted from them (not recorded which). This CDR3 reads CAISPSVQETQYF. The CDR3 DNA sequence: TGTGCCATCAGTCCTAGCGTCCAAGAGACCCAGTACTTC.